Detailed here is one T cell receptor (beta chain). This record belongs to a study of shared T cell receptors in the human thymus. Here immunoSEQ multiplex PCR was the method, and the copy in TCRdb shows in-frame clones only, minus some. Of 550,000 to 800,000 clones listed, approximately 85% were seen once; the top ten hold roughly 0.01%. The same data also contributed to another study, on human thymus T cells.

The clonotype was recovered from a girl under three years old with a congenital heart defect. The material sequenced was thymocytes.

DNA for the CDR3: TGTGCCAGCAGTCTAGGCCCGGAGGGTATCACTGAAGCTTTCTTT. Its translation is CASSLGPEGITEAFF. The rearrangement uses TRBV28 and TRBJ1-1; the D is unclear. Trimming stripped 5 bases from V and 4 bases from J, with 17 bases between. The CDR3 consists of 15 residues. In germline, CDR1 is MDHEN, CDR2 SYDVKM.